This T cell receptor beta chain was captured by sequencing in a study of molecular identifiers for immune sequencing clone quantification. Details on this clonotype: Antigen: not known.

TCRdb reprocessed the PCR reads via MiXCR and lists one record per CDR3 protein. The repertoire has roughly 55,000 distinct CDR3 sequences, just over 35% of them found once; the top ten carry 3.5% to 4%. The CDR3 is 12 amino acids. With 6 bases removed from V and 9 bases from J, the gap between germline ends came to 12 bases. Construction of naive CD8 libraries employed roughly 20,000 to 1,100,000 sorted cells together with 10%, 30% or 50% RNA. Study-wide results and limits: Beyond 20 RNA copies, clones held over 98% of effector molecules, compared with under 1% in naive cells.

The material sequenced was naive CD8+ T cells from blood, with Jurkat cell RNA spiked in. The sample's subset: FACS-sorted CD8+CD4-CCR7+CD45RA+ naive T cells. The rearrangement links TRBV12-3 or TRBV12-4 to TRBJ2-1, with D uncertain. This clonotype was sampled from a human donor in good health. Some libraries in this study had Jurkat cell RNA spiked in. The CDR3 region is CASRQADGEQFF. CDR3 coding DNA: TGTGCCAGCAGGCAAGCAGATGGTGAGCAGTTCTTC.